Given below is one T cell receptor beta chain in context. This CDR3 has 14 residues. J was trimmed by 6 bases and V by 2 bases; bases with no gene match: 7. Germline-derived CDR1 and CDR2 are SGHNT and YYREEE (reference sequence). This sample is part of a study of blood T cell repertoires in COVID-19. Resolution of symptoms, clearance, or two negative PCRs was present in recovered Cohort 3 donors. Libraries were prepared by immunoSEQ multiplex PCR; TCRdb keeps only in-frame clonotypes and omits some of them. The data show around 450,000 clones, with 87% seen just once and under 0.85% held by the top ten.

The sequence came from a woman younger than 35 who had recovered from COVID-19. The chain recombines TRBV5-4 with TRBJ1-1; TRBD1 aligns across 7 bases. The sample consisted of PBMCs or T cells enriched from blood (not recorded which). CDR3 coding DNA: TGTGCCAGCAGCTTCCGCGACAGGGTATCTGAAGCTTTCTTT. Amino acids: CASSFRDRVSEAFF.